This T cell receptor (beta chain) came from a study of blood T cell repertoires in COVID-19. Overall study: Samples came from the United States, Italy and Spain, spanning acute and convalescent COVID-19. Sources were T cells, B-cell-depleted T cells, or PBMCs; the material itself was cDNA or gDNA.

This CDR3 has 14 amino acids. Deletions cut 1 base from V and 3 bases from J, with 8 bases between. Looked up from germline, CDR1 is SGHTA and CDR2 is FQGNSA. In the source study's methods: Amplifying reference gene primers gave estimates of nucleated cell counts. Sequencing was performed with immunoSEQ multiplex PCR; in TCRdb, only in-frame clones are kept and a portion is missing. V, J and clone size were drawn from that table, and D and trimming were deduced from the DNA. The table lists around 150,000 clones, 85% to 90% of them singletons. The clonotype comes from a man between 45 and 60 years old with active or convalescent COVID-19. V is TRBV7-2 and J is TRBJ2-3; the D gene is possibly TRBD2 (6 bases). Input material: peripheral blood. The CDR3, as DNA: TGTGCCAGCAGCTTAGGGGACTCGACAGATACGCAGTATTTT. Translated, it gives CASSLGDSTDTQYF.